The sequence of this TCR beta chain was determined in a study of blood T cells in healthy people across ages. Background on the study: Template switching retrieved approximately one barcoded beta molecule for each two T cells.

Primed by a sample-barcoded 5' primer and a J-beta primer mix, a second PCR proceeded for about 7 to 12 cycles. Every cDNA was tagged by a template-switch adaptor with 12 random nucleotides. MiXCR, applied by TCRdb to the 5' RACE reads, yields one record per CDR3 protein. Of over a million distinct CDR3 sequences listed, roughly 40% are singletons. Germline-derived CDR1 and CDR2 are SGHDN and FVKESK. This CDR3 has 13 residues. V lost 1 base, J lost 8 bases, and 11 bases lay in between. This clonotype is a singleton in its sample. Material: blood. The TCR was taken from a woman aged 18-29 years in good health. This rearrangement joins TRBV14 to TRBJ1-2; D is unclear. CDR3 in DNA: TGTGCCAGCAGCCAAGTTTTACAGAGAGGCTACACCTTC. Its translation: CASSQVLQRGYTF.